This record looks at one TCR beta chain sequence and its context. Its antigen is currently unknown. PCR amplification relied on 60 Vbeta primers (plus 13 Jbeta primers). The method was immunoSEQ multiplex PCR; TCRdb's version includes in-frame clones alone and lacks a portion of them. The repertoire holds hundreds of thousands of clones, with 70% to 90% as singletons. The data stem from a study of cytomegalovirus exposure and HLA in healthy donors. Study results and limitations: It was assumed in the presence/absence analyses that sequencing depth was roughly uniform across donors. By a later analysis, the bulk of CMV-associated TCR beta chains appeared HLA-restricted.

Trimming cost V 10 bases and J 1 base; bases outside gene matches: 8. Germline CDR1 reads MDHEN; CDR2 reads SYDVKM. The CDR3 runs 14 residues. This receptor was identified in a woman under 30 in good health and CMV-seronegative. The rearrangement joins TRBV28 to TRBJ2-7, with TRBD1 identical over 9 bases. Sequenced sample: PBMCs. The CDR3 protein is CATRDRVGSYEQYF. For the CDR3, the DNA is TGTGCCACCCGGGACAGGGTTGGGTCCTACGAGCAGTACTTC.